One T cell receptor (beta chain) is described in this entry. Germline V CDR1 and CDR2: SEHNR, FQNEAQ (reference sequence). The ends were cut back, 1 base at V and 7 bases at J, with 10 bases in the middle. The CDR3 extends over 13 amino acids. These data are taken from a study of PD-L1 blockade in urothelial cancer. Overall study context: Atezolizumab, begun by patients around 2014, was given at 1,200 mg intravenously every 3 weeks. Most patients, about nine tenths of the roughly 30, were males with bladder-origin cancer.

The investigators introduced synthetic TCR analog templates into each PCR as spikes. Using immunoSEQ multiplex PCR, the repertoire was profiled, and TCRdb retains in-frame clones only, with some absent. The sample has about 88,000 clones, 90% seen once. The sequence derives from a man in his sixties with urothelial cancer. This sequence joins TRBV7-9 and TRBJ2-5; D is ambiguous. This material consisted of PBMCs, taken around atezolizumab (anti-PD-L1) treatment. This chain's CDR3 is CASSLGPETTQYF. CDR3 nucleotide sequence: TGTGCCAGCAGCTTAGGGCCAGAAACGACCCAGTACTTC.